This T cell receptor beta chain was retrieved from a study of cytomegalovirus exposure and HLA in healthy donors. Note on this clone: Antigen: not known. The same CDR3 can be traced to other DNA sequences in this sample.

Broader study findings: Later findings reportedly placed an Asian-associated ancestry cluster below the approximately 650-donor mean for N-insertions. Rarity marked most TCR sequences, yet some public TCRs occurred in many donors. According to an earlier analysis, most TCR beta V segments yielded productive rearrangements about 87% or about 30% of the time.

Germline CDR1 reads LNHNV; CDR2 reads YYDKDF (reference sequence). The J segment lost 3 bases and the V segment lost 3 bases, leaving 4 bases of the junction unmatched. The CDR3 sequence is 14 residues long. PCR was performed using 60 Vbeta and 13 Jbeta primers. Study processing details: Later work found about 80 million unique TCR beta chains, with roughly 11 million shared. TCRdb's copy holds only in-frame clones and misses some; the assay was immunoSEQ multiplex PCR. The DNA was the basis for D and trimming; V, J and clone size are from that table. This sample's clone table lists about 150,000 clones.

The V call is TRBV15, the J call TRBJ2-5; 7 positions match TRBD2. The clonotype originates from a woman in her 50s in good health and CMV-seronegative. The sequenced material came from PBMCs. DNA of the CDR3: TGTGCCACCAGCAGTGGGCTAGCGGAAGAGACCCAGTACTTC. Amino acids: CATSSGLAEETQYF.